A single sample is the source of the 28 T cell receptor beta chains below, sequenced in a study of blood T cell repertoires in COVID-19. Generated by immunoSEQ multiplex PCR, the TCRdb table keeps only in-frame clones and is missing some. The sample contains approximately 80,000 clones, about nine tenths of which appear only once. The sequencing sample was made of peripheral blood. The receptors here all came from a human donor in a cohort sampled during active COVID-19.

V and J are TRBV2 and TRBJ2-5, with TRBD1 identical over 8 bases. CDR3 length: 15 residues. The germline CDR1 and CDR2 sequences are SNHLY and FYNNEI. The V gene end was trimmed by 5 bases and the J gene end by 2 bases; junction bases not matched to a gene: 7. The CDR3 is CASSWDRRKQETQYF. CDR3 DNA sequence: TGTGCCAGCAGTTGGGACAGGAGAAAACAAGAGACCCAGTACTTC. The full variable domain, with the rest looked up from reference TRBV2 and TRBJ2-5, is EPEVTQTPSHQVTQMGQEVILRCVPISNHLYFYWYRQILGQKVEFLVSFYNNEISEKSEIFDDQFSVERPDGSNFTLKIRSTKLEDSAMYFCASSWDRRKQETQYFGPGTRLLVL.

This chain connects TRBV11-2 to TRBJ2-6; possible D gene TRBD1, 8 bases. Germline V gene data show CDR1 as SGHAT and CDR2 as FQNNGV. The CDR3 extends over 18 amino acids. Deletions cut 2 bases from V and 0 bases from J, with 14 bases between. In DNA, the CDR3 is TGTGCCAGCAGCTTAACAGGGGGACTAAGCTCTGGGGCCAACGTCCTGACTTTC. Residues: CASSLTGGLSSGANVLTF.

This chain uses TRBV5-1 with TRBJ1-2, with TRBD1 matching over 7 bases. The length of the CDR3 is 16 residues. The junction had 9 bases not matched to a gene; V was cut back by 4 bases and J by 0 bases. Looked up from germline, CDR1 is SGHRS and CDR2 is YFSETQ. The CDR3 protein is CASSPWVTGSNYGYTF. The CDR3, as DNA: TGCGCCAGCAGCCCATGGGTGACAGGGTCTAACTATGGCTACACCTTC.

The V call is TRBV5-4, the J call TRBJ2-3; 8 bases are shared with TRBD2. CDR3 length equals 14 residues. The V gene end was trimmed by 9 bases and the J gene end by 1 base; junction bases not matched to a gene: 7. The germline V gene has CDR1 SGHNT and CDR2 YYREEE (reference sequence). CDR3 protein: CAMLGRGGTDTQYF. For the CDR3, the DNA is TGTGCCATGCTCGGGCGGGGGGGCACAGATACGCAGTATTTT.

The V gene is TRBV12-3 or TRBV12-4, the J gene TRBJ2-5; perhaps TRBD1 as D (5 bases). CDR3 length equals 13 residues. Trimming removed 6 bases from V and 1 base from J, with 9 bases in between. The CDR3 loop is CASRYQGQETQYF. CDR3 nucleotides: TGTGCCAGCAGGTACCAGGGCCAAGAGACCCAGTACTTC.

The rearrangement uses TRBV18 and TRBJ2-2, with 8 bases aligning to TRBD1. This CDR3 spans 15 amino acids. J lost 4 bases, V lost 5 bases, and 6 bases had no gene match. Per the germline V gene, CDR1 is KGHSH and CDR2 is LQKENI. The CDR3 loop reads CASSYQDRATGELFF. CDR3 coding DNA: TGTGCCAGCTCATACCAGGACAGGGCCACCGGGGAGCTGTTTTTT.

This chain links TRBV2 with TRBJ1-2; 9 bases are a match to TRBD1. The CDR3 covers 13 residues. From germline, CDR1 is SNHLY and CDR2 FYNNEI. With 6 bases clipped from V and 8 bases from J, the junction kept 7 bases outside the gene matches. CDR3 amino acids: CASSRTGGGGYTF. CDR3 coding DNA: TGTGCCAGCAGCCGAACAGGGGGCGGCGGCTACACCTTC. The complete variable domain, with remaining parts taken from reference TRBV2 and TRBJ1-2, reads EPEVTQTPSHQVTQMGQEVILRCVPISNHLYFYWYRQILGQKVEFLVSFYNNEISEKSEIFDDQFSVERPDGSNFTLKIRSTKLEDSAMYFCASSRTGGGGYTFGSGTRLTVV.

This clone has more than one count but fewer than ten. The chain has TRBV4-1 and TRBJ2-7; 10 positions agree with TRBD2. V shed 0 bases, J shed 3 bases, and the junction held 2 bases outside the gene matches. Germline values: CDR1 MGHRA, CDR2 YSYEKL. The CDR3 is made up of 15 amino acids. CDR3 bases: TGCGCCAGCAGCCAAGAACGGACTAGCGGCTACGAGCAGTACTTC. Its translation: CASSQERTSGYEQYF.

The rearrangement uses TRBV18 and TRBJ2-3; D unresolved. Looked up from germline, CDR1 is KGHSH and CDR2 is LQKENI. The CDR3 is 17 residues long. V lost 0 bases and J lost 1, with 14 bases in between. CDR3 nucleotides: TGTGCCAGCTCACCACCCTGGCTAGACGGCGGCACAGATACGCAGTATTTT. It encodes CASSPPWLDGGTDTQYF.

CDR3 nucleotide sequence: TGTGCCAGCAGACCGACAATAGCGGGGAGCGGAGATACGCAGTATTTT. Translation: CASRPTIAGSGDTQYF. This rearrangement joins TRBV28 to TRBJ2-3; 8 bases line up with TRBD2. This CDR3 spans 16 amino acids. With 6 bases clipped from V and 5 bases from J, the junction kept 13 bases outside the gene matches. Germline V lookup: CDR1 MDHEN, CDR2 SYDVKM.

This clone was found once. The CDR3 DNA sequence: TGTGCCAGCAGATCTGTTAGCGGGAGCAGGGACAATGAGCAGTTCTTC. It translates to CASRSVSGSRDNEQFF. V is TRBV11-2 and J is TRBJ2-1; the match to TRBD2 covers 9 bases. Germline-derived CDR1 and CDR2 are SGHAT and FQNNGV. V gave up 6 bases and J gave up 5 bases; unmatched junction bases: 11. The CDR3 is 16 amino acids. Full variable domain (rest looked up from reference TRBV11-2 and TRBJ2-1): EAGVAQSPRYKIIEKRQSVAFWCNPISGHATLYWYQQILGQGPKLLIQFQNNGVVDDSQLPKDRFSAERLKGVDSTLKIQPAKLEDSAVYLCASRSVSGSRDNEQFFGPGTRLTVL.

The genes are TRBV6-6 and TRBJ2-1; 13 nucleotides match TRBD2. The CDR3 contains 13 residues. The V gene's germline CDR1 is MNHNY and CDR2 SVGAGI (reference sequence). With 9 bases clipped from V and 7 bases from J, the junction kept 3 bases outside the gene matches. CDR3 in DNA: TGTGCCAGTGGGACTAGCGGGGTGAATGAGCAGTTCTTC. Translated, it gives CASGTSGVNEQFF.

A few counts support this clone. The CDR3 sequence is CASSVQGTGYEQYF. CDR3 bases: TGTGCCAGTAGTGTACAGGGGACCGGTTACGAGCAGTACTTC. This sequence joins TRBV19 and TRBJ2-7, with TRBD1 matching 7 bases. Germline trimming cut 5 bases from V and 4 bases from J; bases unmatched to any gene: 8. The V gene's germline CDR1 is LNHDA and CDR2 SQIVND (reference sequence). The CDR3 sequence is 14 residues long.

Concerning this clone: One junction end does not reproduce the germline sequence, and a read error may be involved. The chain couples TRBV18 to TRBJ2-1; the match to TRBD2 covers 13 bases. The CDR3 covers 17 residues. The germline V gene encodes CDR1 KGHSH and CDR2 LQKENI. The CDR3 spells CASSPLAGGPSRNEQFF. In nucleotides, the CDR3 is TGTGCCAGCTCCCCACTAGCGGGGGGGCCGAGTCGCAATGAGCAGTTCTTC. The entire variable domain, with the rest obtained from reference TRBV18 and TRBJ2-1, is as follows: NAGVMQNPRHLVRRRGQEARLRCSPMKGHSHVYWYRQLPEEGLKFMVYLQKENIIDESGMPKERFSAEFPKEGPSILRIQQVVRGDSAAYFCASSPLAGGPSRNEQFFGPGTRLTVL.

The chain's CDR3 is CASSPPGNGYTF. The CDR3 DNA reads as TGCGCCAGCAGCCCCCCAGGGAATGGCTACACCTTC. The rearrangement uses TRBV4-1 and TRBJ1-2, with D possibly matching TRBD1 (5 bases). V was trimmed by 4 bases and J by 6 bases, leaving 9 bases between them. The CDR3 has 12 residues. Germline V gene sequence: CDR1 MGHRA, CDR2 YSYEKL.

J is TRBJ2-5 and V is TRBV27, with TRBD2 matching 8 bases. This CDR3 comprises 17 residues. The germline gives CDR1 MNHEY, CDR2 SMNVEV (reference sequence). V shed 2 bases and J 0 bases; nucleotides not matched to a gene: 8. CDR3 nucleotides: TGTGCCAGCAGTTTAGACGGGAGGGCCGGGGACCAAGAGACCCAGTACTTC. Its protein product is CASSLDGRAGDQETQYF.

The V gene is TRBV14, the J gene TRBJ1-4, with 9 bases fitting TRBD1. The germline CDR1 and CDR2 sequences are SGHDN and FVKESK. The length of the CDR3 is 13 residues. With 8 bases clipped from V and 6 bases from J, the junction kept 4 bases outside the gene matches. The CDR3: CASGGTGYEKLFF. For the CDR3, the DNA is TGTGCCAGCGGTGGGACAGGGTATGAAAAACTGTTTTTT.

V is TRBV28 and J is TRBJ2-5; D is unresolved. Germline V lookup: CDR1 MDHEN, CDR2 SYDVKM. This CDR3 is 12 amino acids long. V lost 3 bases to trimming and J lost 3 bases, with 5 bases between them. CDR3 sequence (DNA): TGTGCCAGCAGTTTCGTAAAAGAGACCCAGTACTTC. Translating gives CASSFVKETQYF.

A single count supports this clone. The J gene is TRBJ1-1, the V gene TRBV7-6; D is ambiguous. The CDR3 extends over 15 amino acids. The germline V gene encodes CDR1 SGHVS and CDR2 FNYEAQ. The germline V and J ends were trimmed by 1 base and 4 bases, with 13 bases remaining between them. The CDR3 DNA follows: TGTGCCAGCAGCTTAGAGGCCGGGAGGGTCACTGAAGCTTTCTTT. It encodes CASSLEAGRVTEAFF.

The V and J genes are TRBV5-1 and TRBJ1-5; D gene unclear. V was shortened by 4 bases and J by 2 bases, with 10 bases between the two germline ends. The germline gives CDR1 SGHRS, CDR2 YFSETQ. The length of the CDR3 is 14 residues. CDR3: CASSIGQGNQPQHF. The CDR3 DNA reads TGCGCCAGCAGCATCGGCCAGGGCAATCAGCCCCAGCATTTT.

This clone was counted only a few times. The rearrangement links TRBV19 to TRBJ1-2; 7 nucleotides align to TRBD1. The CDR3 consists of 15 residues. Germline lookup yields CDR1 LNHDA and CDR2 SQIVND (reference sequence). Losses at the gene ends were 1 base for V and 5 bases for J; bases not matched to a gene: 7. The CDR3 sequence is CASSIVARQGYGYTF. The CDR3 DNA sequence: TGTGCCAGTAGTATAGTCGCGAGACAGGGATATGGCTACACCTTC.

The table lists this clone with a few counts. The CDR3, as DNA: TGTGCCAGCGGCATGGGCACAGGGGGTTTTAAGAACACTGAAGCTTTCTTT. Amino acids: CASGMGTGGFKNTEAFF. J is TRBJ1-1 and V is TRBV28, with 8 bases lining up with TRBD1. Trimming cost V 8 bases and J 1 base; bases outside gene matches: 15. Germline CDR1 reads MDHEN; CDR2 reads SYDVKM. The CDR3 sequence is 17 residues long. Variable domain in full (rest from reference TRBV28 and TRBJ1-1): DVKVTQSSRYLVKRTGEKVFLECVQDMDHENMFWYRQDPGLGLRLIYFSYDVKMKEKGDIPEGYSVSREKKERFSLILESASTNQTSMYLCASGMGTGGFKNTEAFFGQGTRLTVV.

The rearrangement joins TRBV6-5 to TRBJ1-2; the D is unclear. CDR1 is MNHEY and CDR2 is SVGAGI in the germline V gene. The CDR3 totals 15 residues. Deletions cut 6 bases from V and 2 bases from J, with 16 bases between. CDR3 coding DNA: TGTGCCAGCAGGGAGAAAATAACGATCAACTATGGCTACACCTTC. It yields the protein CASREKITINYGYTF.

The chain has TRBV3-1 (or the pseudogene TRBV3-2) and TRBJ2-7; the D is unclear. V lost 1 base and J lost 7, with 8 bases in between. Germline values: CDR1 LGHDT, CDR2 YNNKEL (reference sequence). CDR3 length: 12 residues. CDR3 bases: TGTGCCAGCAGCCAAGCGACCGGGGAGCAGTACTTC. Its protein product is CASSQATGEQYF.

The chain links TRBV15 to TRBJ1-1; 9 bases are a match to TRBD1. This CDR3 has 16 residues. CDR1 and CDR2 (germline): LNHNV, YYDKDF (reference sequence). Trimming took 1 base from V and 6 from J; bases not matched to a gene: 9. CDR3 loop: CATSRGVGQGNAEAFF. Here the CDR3 DNA reads TGTGCCACCAGCAGAGGGGTGGGACAGGGAAACGCTGAAGCTTTCTTT.

V gene TRBV7-2 combines with J gene TRBJ2-1; TRBD2 matches at 13 bases. V lost 2 bases and J lost 7; bases outside the gene matches: 11. The CDR3 length is 18 residues. Germline V gives CDR1 SGHTA, CDR2 FQGNSA. The CDR3 DNA is TGTGCCAGCAGCTTAACTAGCGGGGGGGCTGTTTTAAGGAATGAGCAGTTCTTC. This sequence encodes CASSLTSGGAVLRNEQFF. Supplemented by reference TRBV7-2 and TRBJ2-1, the full variable domain reads GAGVSQSPSNKVTEKGKDVELRCDPISGHTALYWYRQSLGQGLEFLIYFQGNSAPDKSGLPSDRFSAERTGGSVSTLTIQRTQQEDSAVYLCASSLTSGGAVLRNEQFFGPGTRLTVL.

In DNA, the CDR3 is TGTGCCAGCAGCTTGGTGGCAGGGGACTCCTACGAGCAGTACTTC. Amino acids: CASSLVAGDSYEQYF. This rearrangement joins TRBV5-6 to TRBJ2-7; tentative D call: TRBD1 (6 bases). Germline V lookup: CDR1 SGHDT, CDR2 YYEEEE. CDR3 length: 15 residues. Deletions cut 0 bases from V and 0 bases from J, with 10 bases between.

The V gene is TRBV5-1, the J gene TRBJ1-2; D is possibly TRBD1 (6 bases). Per the germline V gene, CDR1 is SGHRS and CDR2 is YFSETQ. The CDR3 runs to 16 residues. V shed 3 bases and J shed 0 bases, with 15 bases lying between them. The CDR3 DNA follows: TGCGCCAGCAGCTCACCACAGGGAAAGCCTAACTATGGCTACACCTTC. This translates into CASSSPQGKPNYGYTF.